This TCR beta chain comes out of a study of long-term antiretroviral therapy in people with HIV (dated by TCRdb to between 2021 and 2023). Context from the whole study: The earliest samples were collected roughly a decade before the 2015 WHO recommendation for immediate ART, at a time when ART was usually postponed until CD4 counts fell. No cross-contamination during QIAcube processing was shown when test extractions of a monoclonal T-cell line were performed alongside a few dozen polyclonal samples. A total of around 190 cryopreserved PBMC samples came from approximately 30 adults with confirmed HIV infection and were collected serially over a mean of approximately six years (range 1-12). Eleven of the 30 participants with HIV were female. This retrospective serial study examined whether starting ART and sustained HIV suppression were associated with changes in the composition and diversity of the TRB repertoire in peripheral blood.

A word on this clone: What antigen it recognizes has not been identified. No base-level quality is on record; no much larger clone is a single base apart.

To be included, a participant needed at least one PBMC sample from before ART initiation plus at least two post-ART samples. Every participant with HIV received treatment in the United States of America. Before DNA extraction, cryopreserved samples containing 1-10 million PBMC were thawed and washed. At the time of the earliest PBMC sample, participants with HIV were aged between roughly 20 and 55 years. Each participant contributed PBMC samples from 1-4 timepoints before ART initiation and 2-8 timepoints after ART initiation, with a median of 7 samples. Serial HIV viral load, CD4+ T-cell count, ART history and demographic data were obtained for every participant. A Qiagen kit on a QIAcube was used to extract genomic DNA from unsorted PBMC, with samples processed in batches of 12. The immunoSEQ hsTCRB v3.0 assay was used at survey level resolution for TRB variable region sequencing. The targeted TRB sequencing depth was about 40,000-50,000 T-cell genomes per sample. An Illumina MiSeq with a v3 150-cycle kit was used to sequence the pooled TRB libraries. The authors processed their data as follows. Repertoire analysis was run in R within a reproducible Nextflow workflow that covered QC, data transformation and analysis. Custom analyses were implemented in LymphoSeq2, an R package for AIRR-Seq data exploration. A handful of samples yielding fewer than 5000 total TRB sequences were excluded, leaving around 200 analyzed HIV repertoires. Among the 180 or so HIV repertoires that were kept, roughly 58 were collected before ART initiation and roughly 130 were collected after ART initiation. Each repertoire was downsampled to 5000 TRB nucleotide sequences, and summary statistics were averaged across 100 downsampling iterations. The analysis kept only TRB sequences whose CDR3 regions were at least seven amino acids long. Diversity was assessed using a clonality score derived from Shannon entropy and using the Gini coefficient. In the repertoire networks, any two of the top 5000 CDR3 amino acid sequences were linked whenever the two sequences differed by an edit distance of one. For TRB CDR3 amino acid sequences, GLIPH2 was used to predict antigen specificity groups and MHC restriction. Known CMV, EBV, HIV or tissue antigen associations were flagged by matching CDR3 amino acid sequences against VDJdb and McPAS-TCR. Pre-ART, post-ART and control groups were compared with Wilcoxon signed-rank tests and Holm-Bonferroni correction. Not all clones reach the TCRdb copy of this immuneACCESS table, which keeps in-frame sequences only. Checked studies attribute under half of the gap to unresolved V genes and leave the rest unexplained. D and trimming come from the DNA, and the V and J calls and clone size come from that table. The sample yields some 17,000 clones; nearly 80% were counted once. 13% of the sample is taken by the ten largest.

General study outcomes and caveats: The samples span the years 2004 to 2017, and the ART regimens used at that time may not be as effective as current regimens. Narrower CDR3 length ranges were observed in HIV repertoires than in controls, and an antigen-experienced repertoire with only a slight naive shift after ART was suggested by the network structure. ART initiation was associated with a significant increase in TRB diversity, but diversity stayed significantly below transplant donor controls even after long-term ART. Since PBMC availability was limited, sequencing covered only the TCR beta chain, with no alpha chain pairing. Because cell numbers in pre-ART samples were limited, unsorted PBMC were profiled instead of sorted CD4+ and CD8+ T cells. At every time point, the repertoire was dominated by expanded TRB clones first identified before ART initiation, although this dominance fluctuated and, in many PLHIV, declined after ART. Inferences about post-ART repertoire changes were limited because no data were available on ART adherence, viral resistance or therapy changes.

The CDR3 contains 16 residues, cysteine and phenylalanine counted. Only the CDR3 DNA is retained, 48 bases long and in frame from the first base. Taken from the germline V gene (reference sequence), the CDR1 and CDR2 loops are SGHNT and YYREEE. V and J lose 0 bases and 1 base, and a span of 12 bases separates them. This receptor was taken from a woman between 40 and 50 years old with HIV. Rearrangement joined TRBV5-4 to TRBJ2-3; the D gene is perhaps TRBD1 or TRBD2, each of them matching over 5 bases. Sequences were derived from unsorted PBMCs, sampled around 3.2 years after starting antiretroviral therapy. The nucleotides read TGTGCCAGCAGCTTGGCCGGGGTAGGGGGCACAGATACGCAGTATTTT. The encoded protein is CASSLAGVGGTDTQYF.